Below are 30 T cell receptor beta chains sequenced from a single sample in a study of identical twins. TCRdb ran MiXCR on the 5' RACE reads and lists one entry per CDR3 protein. The sample records hundreds of thousands of distinct CDR3 sequences, about 20% being singletons. The same sample was also studied in work on T cells expressing NK-cell markers.

Sequenced sample: PBMCs. These receptors were collected from a woman younger than 30 in good health.

The rearrangement joins TRBV7-2 to TRBJ2-7; the D is unclear. The CDR3 has 14 residues. Germline V CDR1 and CDR2: SGHTA, FQGNSA. V was shortened by 3 bases and J by 2 bases, with 11 bases between the two germline ends. The CDR3 spells CASSFGSAPYEQYF. The CDR3 DNA sequence: TGTGCCAGCAGCTTCGGTTCAGCCCCCTACGAGCAGTACTTC.

The chain recombines TRBV4-1 with TRBJ2-3, with 13 nucleotides matching TRBD2. This CDR3 comprises 20 residues. Germline loops: CDR1 MGHRA, CDR2 YSYEKL. V gave up 4 bases and J gave up 4 bases; unmatched junction bases: 17. The CDR3 coding sequence is TGCGCCAGCAGCCTGGACCCCCGGACTAGCGGGGGCGCCACCCCAGATACGCAGTATTTT. Encoded protein: CASSLDPRTSGGATPDTQYF.

The chain uses TRBV4-3 and TRBJ2-1; D remains ambiguous. The V gene's germline CDR1 is LGHNA and CDR2 YSLEER. V was cut by 0 bases and J by 0 bases, with 9 bases left in between. This CDR3 comprises 16 residues. CDR3 sequence reads: CASSQEPPSSYNEQFF. The DNA for the CDR3 is TGCGCCAGCAGCCAAGAACCCCCGAGCTCCTACAATGAGCAGTTCTTC.

This clonotype was seen once. The chain employs TRBV6-2 or TRBV6-3 and TRBJ2-7, with a possible D match to TRBD1 (6 bases). The CDR3 spans 16 residues. Germline V gene sequence: CDR1 MNHEY, CDR2 SVGEGT. The germline V and J ends were trimmed by 2 bases and 0 bases, with 14 bases remaining between them. CDR3 bases: TGTGCCAGCAGTTACCCTCAGGACAGCTTCTCCTACGAGCAGTACTTC. Translated, it gives CASSYPQDSFSYEQYF.

This sequence joins TRBV12-3 or TRBV12-4 and TRBJ1-2, with a possible D match to TRBD1 (5 bases). The CDR3 runs to 14 residues. Trimming took off 8 bases at V and 6 bases at J, with 19 bases between the two ends. CDR3 residues: CASPPRIQEHGYTF. The CDR3 bases are TGTGCCAGCCCTCCTCGGATACAGGAGCATGGCTACACCTTC.

This clonotype was seen only a few times. The genes are TRBV5-1 and TRBJ1-2; D is undetermined. Germline lookup yields CDR1 SGHRS and CDR2 YFSETQ. CDR3 length equals 14 residues. Trimming took 0 bases from V and 2 from J, leaving 8 bases between them. CDR3 coding DNA: TGCGCCAGCAGCTTGGCCCCAGAGAACTATGGCTACACCTTC. Translated, it gives CASSLAPENYGYTF.

The table lists this clonotype with a few counts. This chain uses TRBV7-2 with TRBJ2-5, with a weak D call TRBD2 (6 bases). Per the germline V gene, CDR1 is SGHTA and CDR2 is FQGNSA. Trimming stripped 5 bases from V and 5 bases from J, with 15 bases between. The CDR3 runs 14 residues. CDR3: CASSPDWGVETQYF. The CDR3 nucleotides are TGTGCCAGCAGCCCCGACTGGGGGGTCGAGACCCAGTACTTC.

The chain uses TRBV24-1 and TRBJ2-1; tentative D call: TRBD1 (6 bases). Germline V lookup: CDR1 KGHDR, CDR2 SFDVKD. There are 17 residues in the CDR3. Trimming shortened V by 0 bases and J by 0 bases, and 11 bases separated the two germline ends. The CDR3 sequence: CATSDLRTVSSYNEQFF. The CDR3, as DNA: TGTGCCACCAGTGATTTGAGGACAGTGAGCTCCTACAATGAGCAGTTCTTC.

The chain has TRBV2 and TRBJ2-3; D is undetermined. Germline V CDR1 and CDR2: SNHLY, FYNNEI. CDR3 length equals 14 residues. V shed 6 bases and J shed 0 bases, with 10 bases lying between them. CDR3 in DNA: TGTGCCAGCAGGGCGGATACTAGCACAGATACGCAGTATTTT. This translates into CASRADTSTDTQYF.

Comments on this clonotype: One junction end does not reproduce the germline sequence, and a read error may be involved. This chain uses TRBV12-3 or TRBV12-4 with TRBJ2-3; 13 nucleotides agree with TRBD2. This CDR3 has 18 amino acids. The CDR3 DNA sequence: TGTACCAGCAGCCCAGGGACTAGCGGGGCCTATACCATAGATACGCAGTATTTT. Translation gives CTSSPGTSGAYTIDTQYF.

At least ten counts were recorded for this clonotype. The chain carries TRBV12-3 or TRBV12-4 and TRBJ1-1, with no clear D. The CDR3 length is 12 residues. V was clipped by 6 bases and J by 1 base, with 6 bases between them. The CDR3 reads CASSAGNTEAFF. In nucleotides, the CDR3 is TGTGCCAGCAGCGCCGGGAACACTGAAGCTTTCTTT.

This clonotype appeared a few times. The chain joins TRBV6-5 to TRBJ2-2; D gene uncertain. V dropped 8 bases and J dropped 4 bases, with 5 bases sitting between them. This CDR3 contains 11 residues. The germline CDR1 and CDR2 sequences are MNHEY and SVGAGI. CDR3: CASGFTGELFF. As DNA, the CDR3 is TGTGCCAGCGGATTCACCGGGGAGCTGTTTTTT.

The V call is TRBV7-8, the J call TRBJ2-3; 11 bases line up with TRBD2. From germline, CDR1 is SGHVS and CDR2 FQNEAQ. The CDR3 spans 16 residues. Trimming removed 7 bases from V and 4 bases from J; junction bases left unmatched: 10. The CDR3 DNA is TGTGCCAGCAACCCCAATAGCGGGAGGGTCGCAGATACGCAGTATTTT. This gives the protein CASNPNSGRVADTQYF.

V and J are TRBV27 and TRBJ1-2; the D is unclear. The length of the CDR3 is 12 residues. The germline gives CDR1 MNHEY, CDR2 SMNVEV (reference sequence). With 7 bases removed from V and 7 bases from J, the gap between germline ends came to 13 bases. The CDR3 sequence is CASISLLGGYTF. The CDR3 DNA follows: TGTGCCAGCATTTCGCTCCTCGGTGGCTACACCTTC.

This clonotype has a handful of counts. The chain links TRBV27 to TRBJ2-7; TRBD1 matches 9 bases. CDR3 length: 15 residues. V trimming: 5 bases; J trimming: 0 bases; junction bases outside the gene matches: 5. The germline V gene encodes CDR1 MNHEY and CDR2 SMNVEV (reference sequence). CDR3 in DNA: TGTGCCAGCAGTGTAGGACAGGGGTTCTCCTACGAGCAGTACTTC. Translated, it gives CASSVGQGFSYEQYF.

This clonotype appeared a few times. The gene calls are TRBV5-1 and TRBJ2-1; 8 nucleotides match TRBD1. CDR1 and CDR2 from the germline V gene are SGHRS and YFSETQ. V gave up 4 bases and J gave up 2 bases; unmatched junction bases: 5. CDR3 length: 15 amino acids. The DNA for the CDR3 is TGCGCCAGCAGCCCGCAGGGGGCGGCCTACAATGAGCAGTTCTTC. Residues: CASSPQGAAYNEQFF.

The chain combines TRBV29-1 with TRBJ2-7; 10 nucleotides align to TRBD1. This CDR3 spans 15 amino acids. From germline, CDR1 is SQVTM and CDR2 ANQGSEA. V was pared by 3 bases and J by 3 bases, with 8 bases of the junction left unmatched. The CDR3 DNA reads as TGCAGCGTTGACGTTCAGGGACAGGGGTACTACGAGCAGTACTTC. Translation gives CSVDVQGQGYYEQYF.

This clonotype came up a few times. The chain joins TRBV12-3 or TRBV12-4 to TRBJ2-1; TRBD2 matches 8 bases. With V trimmed by 3 bases and J by 4 bases, 8 bases remained unmatched. CDR3 length equals 16 residues. The CDR3 DNA is TGTGCCAGCAGTTTGGGACGGGCGGGGGGTTACAATGAGCAGTTCTTC. Protein sequence: CASSLGRAGGYNEQFF.

The chain is built from TRBV3-1 and TRBJ2-7; possibly TRBD2 for D (6 bases). This CDR3 is built from 16 residues. Trimming removed 6 bases at V and 3 bases at J, with 21 bases between. Germline V CDR1 and CDR2: LGHDT, YNNKEL (reference sequence). The CDR3 reads CASSPILGGELYEQYF. The DNA for the CDR3 is TGTGCCAGCAGTCCGATTCTAGGAGGGGAACTCTACGAGCAGTACTTC.

This clonotype was counted at least ten times. The chain has TRBV5-1 and TRBJ2-3, with a possible D match to TRBD2 (6 bases). The CDR3 runs 15 residues. Germline-derived CDR1 and CDR2 are SGHRS and YFSETQ. The ends were cut back, 4 bases at V and 5 bases at J, with 17 bases in the middle. The CDR3 bases are TGCGCCAGCAGCCTCCAGGTGGCGCGGGGAGATACGCAGTATTTT. It codes for CASSLQVARGDTQYF.

This clonotype appeared many times. The chain links TRBV10-3 to TRBJ2-3, with TRBD1 identical over 10 bases. J lost 3 bases, V lost 7 bases, and 7 bases had no gene match. The V gene's germline CDR1 is ENHRY and CDR2 SYGVKD. The CDR3 is 15 residues long. As DNA, the CDR3 is TGTGCCATCAAGAAAGGGGACAGGGGAACAGATACGCAGTATTTT. It yields the protein CAIKKGDRGTDTQYF.

There are a few counts of this clonotype. The chain is built from TRBV20-1 and TRBJ1-2, with D possibly TRBD1 on 6 matching bases. The V end lost 4 bases, the J end lost 2 bases, and 14 bases lay between the germline ends. This CDR3 contains 14 residues. CDR1 is DFQATT and CDR2 is SNEGSKA in the germline V gene (reference sequence). CDR3 loop: CSAIPGAVNYGYTF. Here the CDR3 DNA reads TGCAGTGCTATTCCGGGGGCCGTCAACTATGGCTACACCTTC.

This clonotype was seen a handful of times. V and J are TRBV4-2 and TRBJ2-5; 7 nucleotides match TRBD2. The CDR3 loop spans 14 amino acids. V lost 8 bases and J lost 1; bases outside the gene matches: 7. Germline loops: CDR1 LGHNA, CDR2 YNFKEQ. Here the CDR3 reads CASGSGTTQETQYF. In DNA form, the CDR3 reads TGTGCCAGCGGCTCCGGGACTACCCAAGAGACCCAGTACTTC.

The J gene is TRBJ2-1, the V gene TRBV4-1; 10 bases are a match to TRBD2. This CDR3 region has 17 residues. J was trimmed by 5 bases and V by 0 bases; bases with no gene match: 7. Per germline, CDR1 MGHRA and CDR2 YSYEKL. CDR3: CASSQDLWTSGNNEQFF. CDR3 in DNA: TGCGCCAGCAGCCAAGATCTTTGGACTAGCGGAAACAATGAGCAGTTCTTC.

This clonotype has only a few counts. DNA of the CDR3: TGCGCCAGCAGCCCCTTGACGGGCTTTTCCTACGAGCAGTACTTC. As protein: CASSPLTGFSYEQYF. This chain joins TRBV5-1 and TRBJ2-7; no firm D call. Looked up from germline, CDR1 is SGHRS and CDR2 is YFSETQ. This CDR3 region has 15 residues. The V end lost 4 bases, the J end lost 1 base, and 15 bases lay between the germline ends. The whole variable domain, remainder taken from reference TRBV5-1 and TRBJ2-7, is KAGVTQTPRYLIKTRGQQVTLSCSPISGHRSVSWYQQTPGQGLQFLFEYFSETQRNKGNFPGRFSGRQFSNSRSEMNVSTLELGDSALYLCASSPLTGFSYEQYFGPGTRLTVT.

A few counts support this clonotype. The V gene is TRBV20-1, the J gene TRBJ1-6; the D gene is possibly TRBD1 (5 bases). In germline, CDR1 is DFQATT, CDR2 SNEGSKA (reference sequence). Trimming shortened V by 7 bases and J by 7 bases, and 17 bases separated the two germline ends. This CDR3 is 14 amino acids long. DNA of the CDR3: TGCAGTGTCCGGACCAGGGAGGGCAATTCACCCCTCCACTTT. Translating gives CSVRTREGNSPLHF.

There are a few counts of this clonotype. The chain recombines TRBV4-2 with TRBJ2-5, with unresolved D. Trimming removed 2 bases from V and 1 base from J, with 11 bases in between. The germline V gene encodes CDR1 LGHNA and CDR2 YNFKEQ. This CDR3 has 15 amino acids. Written as DNA, the CDR3 is TGTGCCAGCAGCCAACAATATACGACCCAAGAGACCCAGTACTTC. Its translation: CASSQQYTTQETQYF.

V is TRBV18 and J is TRBJ2-3; D is ambiguous. The germline V gene has CDR1 KGHSH and CDR2 LQKENI. The V end lost 4 bases, the J end lost 4 bases, and 15 bases lay between the germline ends. This CDR3 has 15 amino acids. CDR3 in DNA: TGTGCCAGCTCACTTCGGGCAGGACGTCCAGATACGCAGTATTTT. Residues: CASSLRAGRPDTQYF.

This chain uses TRBV10-3 with TRBJ1-6; TRBD1 is a possible D gene (5 bases). Germline V CDR1 and CDR2: ENHRY, SYGVKD. Trimming stripped 10 bases from V and 8 bases from J, with 15 bases between. CDR3 length equals 13 residues. CDR3 loop: CATHGAGDSPLHF. The CDR3 coding sequence is TGTGCCACCCACGGGGCGGGCGATTCACCCCTCCACTTT.

The V gene is TRBV20-1, the J gene TRBJ2-3; D gene uncertain. The CDR3 is 14 amino acids. Trimming left V 3 bases short and J 2 bases short, with 12 bases between. The germline gives CDR1 DFQATT, CDR2 SNEGSKA (reference sequence). CDR3 sequence (DNA): TGCAGTGCTAGTCAGACCCATCCCACAGATACGCAGTATTTT. Encoded protein: CSASQTHPTDTQYF.